This T cell receptor (beta chain) was found in a study of OX40 agonist ivuxolimab in advanced cancers. The overall study: Patients achieving partial responses numbered three: one hepatocellular carcinoma case and two cutaneous melanoma cases.

Here immunoSEQ multiplex PCR was the method, and the copy in TCRdb shows in-frame clones only, minus some. The data hold tens of thousands of clones, with around 88% observed a single time. J was trimmed by 7 bases and V by 2 bases; bases with no gene match: 8. CDR1 and CDR2 (germline): MDHEN, SYDVKM. The CDR3 extends over 15 amino acids. Study conclusions and caveats: The average count of expanded clones was higher among CD8+ T cells than among CD4+.

For this clone: Its specificity is not known.

The chain is built from TRBV28 and TRBJ2-7; 10 bases map to TRBD2. The specimen was CD4+ or CD8+ T cells sorted from blood, collected in a trial of the OX40 agonist ivuxolimab. This clonotype was obtained from an adult with an advanced solid tumor such as melanoma, head and neck, liver or kidney cancer. The CDR3 sequence is CASSLGLAGEGEQYF. In DNA form, the CDR3 reads TGTGCCAGCAGTTTAGGGCTAGCGGGAGAAGGGGAGCAGTACTTC. The whole variable domain, filled in from reference TRBV28 and TRBJ2-7, reads DVKVTQSSRYLVKRTGEKVFLECVQDMDHENMFWYRQDPGLGLRLIYFSYDVKMKEKGDIPEGYSVSREKKERFSLILESASTNQTSMYLCASSLGLAGEGEQYFGPGTRLTVT.